The entry below gives a single T cell receptor beta chain sequence along with its context. The data stem from a study of shared clonotypes between healthy human individuals. The CDR3 totals 16 residues. Germline V CDR1 and CDR2: MDHEN, SYDVKM. Trimming removed 7 bases at V and 3 bases at J, with 19 bases between. Assay used: immunoSEQ multiplex PCR; TCRdb lists only in-frame clones, some missing. In the table there are approximately 2.1 million clones, 93% of which are singletons. Sequencing input: naive CD4+ T cells from PBMCs. Specified subset: CD45RA+ positively selected. This clonotype was sampled from a man between 18 and 35 years old in good health. Some clones in this sample may be carry-over from other donors' samples. The rearrangement uses TRBV28 and TRBJ2-1; no definite D call. The CDR3 sequence is CASTLTPGLIYNEQFF. The CDR3 DNA reads as TGTGCCAGCACCCTCACGCCAGGCCTAATCTACAATGAGCAGTTCTTC.